This T cell receptor (beta chain) was recorded in a study of cytomegalovirus exposure and HLA in healthy donors. This clone was recorded a few times. Its specificity is not known. Separation from the roughly 680-subject first cohort characterized the approximately 130-subject validation cohort, to which the donors belonged. Notes on the study in general: The study listed approximately 160 cytomegalovirus-associated TCR beta chains. Reports credit the classifier with highly specific, highly sensitive diagnosis of cytomegalovirus status. For most TCR sequences rarity was the rule, although some public TCRs occurred in many donors.

CDR1 and CDR2 from the germline V gene are SGHAT and FQNNGV. The CDR3 covers 14 residues. V was clipped by 5 bases and J by 9 bases; unmatched bases: 11. TCRdb keeps only in-frame clones here, not all; method: immunoSEQ multiplex PCR. This repertoire shows over 200,000 clones, 85% to 90% found once; its top ten account for about 3%. The sample taken for sequencing was PBMCs. The chain links TRBV11-2 to TRBJ2-5, with 8 bases aligning to TRBD2. The TCR originated in a woman aged 18-30 years in good health and CMV-seronegative. The CDR3: CASSPISGRGAQYF. The CDR3 DNA reads as TGTGCCAGCAGCCCGATCAGCGGGAGAGGGGCCCAGTACTTC.